This T cell receptor (beta chain) was identified in a study of spatial heterogeneity in lung cancer. Regarding the study as a whole: One measure, the expanded intratumoral alpha and beta TCR count, tracked tumor mutation counts.

Many counts were recorded for this clonotype. Its antigen is unknown. Trimming took 0 bases from V and 0 from J, leaving 6 bases between them. The germline CDR1 and CDR2 sequences are KGHSH and LQKENI. The CDR3 is 16 residues long. TCRdb re-called the 5' RACE reads through MiXCR, storing one row per CDR3 protein. The table records around 13,000 distinct CDR3 sequences, roughly 3.4% of them present only once. Time point indicated: sample taken at primary tumor resection. The chain couples TRBV18 to TRBJ2-6; D gene ambiguous. This sequence originates from a male donor with early-stage non-small cell lung cancer. Sample: lung tumor tissue, taken at surgery. CDR3 amino acids: CASSPPWNSGANVLTF. DNA of the CDR3: TGTGCCAGCTCACCACCATGGAACTCTGGGGCCAACGTCCTGACTTTC.